Listed below are T cell receptor beta chains from one sample, sequenced in a study of T cell responses to AZD1222 COVID-19 vaccine. Some clones are missing from TCRdb's copy, which holds only in-frame ones; the method was immunoSEQ multiplex PCR. The repertoire holds 55,000 to 65,000 clones, with 65% to 80% as singletons. Specimen: peripheral blood, collected 28 days after the second AZD1222 dose. These receptors came from an adult who received the AZD1222 COVID-19 vaccine. The CDR3 runs from the conserved cysteine through the conserved F or W. Each record gives: J gene, V gene, clone size, D gene, CDR3 DNA, CDR3 protein. D genes are given only for firm matches. Clone size is shown for a subset of rows, as once, few, many or a class of expanded clone.

J gene: TRBJ2-7; V gene: TRBV7-8; clone size: -; D gene: -; CDR3 DNA: TGTGCCAGCAGCTTAAGGAGAGCCACTACCTACGAGCAGTACTTC; CDR3 protein: CASSLRRATTYEQYF
J gene: TRBJ1-5; V gene: TRBV28; clone size: once; D gene: TRBD1; CDR3 DNA: TGTGCCAGCAGAACGACAGGGGGTTCAGGACAGCCCCAGCATTTT; CDR3 protein: CASRTTGGSGQPQHF
J gene: TRBJ1-1; V gene: TRBV6-5; clone size: -; D gene: -; CDR3 DNA: TGTGCCAGCAGTTACGTCGGGGGGGCGCGAGCTTTCTTT; CDR3 protein: CASSYVGGARAFF
J gene: TRBJ1-6; V gene: TRBV3-1/TRBV3-2; clone size: -; D gene: -; CDR3 DNA: TGTGCCAGCAGCCAAGAGGGGACTCTCACCCTCCACTTT; CDR3 protein: CASSQEGTLTLHF
J gene: TRBJ1-5; V gene: TRBV5-4; clone size: -; D gene: TRBD1; CDR3 DNA: TGTGCCAGCAGCTTAGACAGGGGCGTCAATCAGCCCCAGCATTTT; CDR3 protein: CASSLDRGVNQPQHF
J gene: TRBJ2-5; V gene: TRBV13; clone size: -; D gene: TRBD2; CDR3 DNA: TGTGCCAGCAGCATCACTAGCGGGGGGGCCGAAGAGACCCAGTACTTC; CDR3 protein: CASSITSGGAEETQYF
J gene: TRBJ2-7; V gene: TRBV11-2; clone size: -; D gene: TRBD1; CDR3 DNA: TGTGCCAGCAGCCAGAGACAGGGGGTGAGCGAGCAGTACTTC; CDR3 protein: CASSQRQGVSEQYF
J gene: TRBJ2-1; V gene: TRBV2; clone size: -; D gene: TRBD1; CDR3 DNA: TGTGCCAGCACACGGGACAGACAAACATACAATGAGCAGTTCTTC; CDR3 protein: CASTRDRQTYNEQFF
J gene: TRBJ1-1; V gene: TRBV5-1; clone size: -; D gene: -; CDR3 DNA: TGCGCCAGCAGTCCGGGGGGGCTGAACACTGAAGCTTTCTTT; CDR3 protein: CASSPGGLNTEAFF
J gene: TRBJ1-2; V gene: TRBV6-5; clone size: -; D gene: -; CDR3 DNA: TGTGCCAGCAGAATCACCTGGGACGGTTATGGCTACACCTTC; CDR3 protein: CASRITWDGYGYTF
J gene: TRBJ2-3; V gene: TRBV28; clone size: -; D gene: -; CDR3 DNA: TGTGCCAGCAGTCCGAACGGAAGGGCAGATACGCAGTATTTT; CDR3 protein: CASSPNGRADTQYF
J gene: TRBJ1-6; V gene: TRBV2; clone size: -; D gene: -; CDR3 DNA: TGTGCCAGCAGCCAGGGATATAATTCACCCCTCCACTTT; CDR3 protein: CASSQGYNSPLHF
J gene: TRBJ2-1; V gene: TRBV3-1/TRBV3-2; clone size: once; D gene: TRBD2; CDR3 DNA: TGTGCCAGCAGCCGCAGGAGCGGGGGAGACAATGAGCAGTTCTTC; CDR3 protein: CASSRRSGGDNEQFF
J gene: TRBJ2-1; V gene: TRBV4-2; clone size: -; D gene: -; CDR3 DNA: TGTGCCAGCGGAGATAGGTACAATGAGCAGTTCTTC; CDR3 protein: CASGDRYNEQFF
J gene: TRBJ2-5; V gene: TRBV7-3; clone size: -; D gene: TRBD1; CDR3 DNA: TGTGCCAGCAGCCTAACAGGGGACGAGACCCAGTACTTC; CDR3 protein: CASSLTGDETQYF
J gene: TRBJ2-3; V gene: TRBV7-8; clone size: -; D gene: -; CDR3 DNA: TGTGCCAGCAGGGGTACAGGACCACTCACAGATACGCAGTATTTT; CDR3 protein: CASRGTGPLTDTQYF
J gene: TRBJ1-4; V gene: TRBV28; clone size: -; D gene: -; CDR3 DNA: TGTGCCAGCAGCTCTGCCCACGCGGGGGACCTAGAAAAACTGTTTTTT; CDR3 protein: CASSSAHAGDLEKLFF
J gene: TRBJ1-4; V gene: TRBV28; clone size: -; D gene: -; CDR3 DNA: TGTGCCAGCCAAAGCCCTTATAAAGAAAAACTGTTTTTT; CDR3 protein: CASQSPYKEKLFF
J gene: TRBJ1-2; V gene: TRBV25-1; clone size: once; D gene: -; CDR3 DNA: TGTGCCAGCAGTGACCCGGCCCGGGATGGCTACACCTTC; CDR3 protein: CASSDPARDGYTF
J gene: TRBJ2-7; V gene: TRBV2; clone size: once; D gene: TRBD1; CDR3 DNA: TGTGCCAGCAGTGACCTATGGGACAGACCACCCTACGAGCAGTACTTC; CDR3 protein: CASSDLWDRPPYEQYF
J gene: TRBJ1-6; V gene: TRBV19; clone size: few; D gene: -; CDR3 DNA: TGTGCCAGTAGTATTGGGGTTCCGTACTCACCCCTCCACTTT; CDR3 protein: CASSIGVPYSPLHF
J gene: TRBJ2-5; V gene: TRBV7-9; clone size: -; D gene: TRBD2; CDR3 DNA: TGTGCCAGCAGCTTAGTTCGCGGGGGGATAGAGACCCAGTACTTC; CDR3 protein: CASSLVRGGIETQYF